A single sample is the source of the 21 T cell receptor beta chains below, sequenced in a study of beta chain features in type 1 diabetes. These receptors' targets are unknown. Whole-study findings and limits: In every one of the four CD4+ subsets, TCRB CDR3s were moderately but significantly shorter in Type 1 diabetes patients.

Sequenced material consisted of expressed TCRB transcripts (all of the isolated RNA was reverse transcribed). Profiled with immunoSEQ multiplex PCR; TCRdb holds only in-frame clones, not every one. The profile covers roughly 330,000 clones, with roughly 14% appearing a single time and about 0.015% taken by the ten largest. Sequenced: naive CD4+ T cells from blood. Every receptor here comes from a woman aged 18-29 years with type 1 diabetes.

This sequence joins TRBV7-2 and TRBJ2-1, with no clear D. This CDR3 region has 13 residues. Germline values: CDR1 SGHTA, CDR2 FQGNSA. Trimming left V 0 bases short and J 5 bases short, with 5 bases between. DNA of the CDR3: TGTGCCAGCAGCTTAGCCAGAAACAATGAGCAGTTCTTC. Residues: CASSLARNNEQFF. Variable domain in full (rest from reference TRBV7-2 and TRBJ2-1): GAGVSQSPSNKVTEKGKDVELRCDPISGHTALYWYRQSLGQGLEFLIYFQGNSAPDKSGLPSDRFSAERTGGSVSTLTIQRTQQEDSAVYLCASSLARNNEQFFGPGTRLTVL.

This clone came up a few times. This chain uses TRBV15 with TRBJ1-2; 8 nucleotides line up with TRBD1. This CDR3 contains 17 residues. Germline values: CDR1 LNHNV, CDR2 YYDKDF (reference sequence). J gave up 4 bases and V 0 bases, and 10 bases lay outside the gene matches. The CDR3 coding sequence is TGTGCCACCAGCAGAGATCGACGGACAGGGCACCTCTATGGCTACACCTTC. Its protein product is CATSRDRRTGHLYGYTF. Filled out from reference TRBV15 and TRBJ1-2, the complete variable domain reads DAMVIQNPRYQVTQFGKPVTLSCSQTLNHNVMYWYQQKSSQAPKLLFHYYDKDFNNEADTPDNFQSRRPNTSFCFLDIRSPGLGDTAMYLCATSRDRRTGHLYGYTFGSGTRLTVV.

The chain joins TRBV18 to TRBJ2-5, with a possible D match to TRBD2 (6 bases). The CDR3 loop spans 14 amino acids. CDR1 and CDR2 (germline): KGHSH, LQKENI. V was trimmed by 1 base and J by 3 bases, leaving 9 bases between them. CDR3 residues: CASSPLWGEETQYF. The CDR3 nucleotides read TGTGCCAGCTCACCACTATGGGGGGAAGAGACCCAGTACTTC.

This clone turned up a few times. The chain employs TRBV19 and TRBJ1-1; no clear D. Trimming stripped 5 bases from V and 5 bases from J, with 15 bases between. The CDR3 extends over 14 amino acids. The V gene's germline CDR1 is LNHDA and CDR2 SQIVND (reference sequence). The CDR3, as DNA: TGTGCCAGTAGTTCTATTACAGCGGGAACTGAAGCTTTCTTT. Protein sequence: CASSSITAGTEAFF.

This clone was found a few times. This chain connects TRBV9 to TRBJ2-5; tentatively, D is TRBD2 (6 bases). Germline V gene data show CDR1 as SGDLS and CDR2 as YYNGEE. Trimming removed 0 bases at V and 2 bases at J, with 14 bases between. The length of the CDR3 is 16 residues. CDR3 DNA: TGTGCCAGCAGCGTAGGTGGAGCGGGCATGCAAGAGACCCAGTACTTC. It specifies CASSVGGAGMQETQYF.

This clone has just a few counts. The rearrangement links TRBV30 to TRBJ2-1; 9 nucleotides match TRBD2. The CDR3 loop spans 14 amino acids. The junction had 4 bases not matched to a gene; V was cut back by 1 base and J by 6 bases. In germline, CDR1 is GTSNPN, CDR2 SVGIG (reference sequence). CDR3: CAWSAGLARNEQFF. The CDR3 coding sequence is TGTGCCTGGAGTGCGGGACTAGCACGCAATGAGCAGTTCTTC.

This clone was recorded a few times. The V call is TRBV12-5, the J call TRBJ2-5, with a weak D call TRBD2 (6 bases). The germline CDR1 and CDR2 sequences are LGHNT and FRNRAP. Trimming stripped 4 bases from V and 0 bases from J, with 12 bases between. The CDR3 sequence is 15 residues long. CDR3 sequence: CASGSGDAYQETQYF. In DNA form, the CDR3 reads TGTGCTAGTGGTTCGGGGGATGCCTACCAAGAGACCCAGTACTTC.

The chain employs TRBV6-5 and TRBJ1-2; 8 nucleotides line up with TRBD1. V dropped 0 bases and J dropped 4; count of bases not matched to a gene: 4. The CDR3 covers 15 residues. In germline, CDR1 is MNHEY, CDR2 SVGAGI. CDR3 residues: CASSYSAQGGYGYTF. The CDR3 coding sequence is TGTGCCAGCAGTTACTCCGCACAGGGGGGCTATGGCTACACCTTC.

The table lists this clone with a few counts. J is TRBJ1-4 and V is TRBV28; 10 bases agree with TRBD1. Per germline, CDR1 MDHEN and CDR2 SYDVKM. The CDR3 is 16 amino acids. Germline trimming cut 6 bases from V and 4 bases from J; bases unmatched to any gene: 8. Here the CDR3 reads CASSSTGTGVNEKLFF. CDR3 DNA: TGTGCCAGCAGCTCCACCGGGACAGGGGTTAATGAAAAACTGTTTTTT. Complete variable domain (other parts from reference TRBV28 and TRBJ1-4): DVKVTQSSRYLVKRTGEKVFLECVQDMDHENMFWYRQDPGLGLRLIYFSYDVKMKEKGDIPEGYSVSREKKERFSLILESASTNQTSMYLCASSSTGTGVNEKLFFGSGTQLSVL.

The sample holds a few counts of this clone. V and J are TRBV6-1 and TRBJ2-1; D unresolved. V was pared by 7 bases and J by 4 bases, with 11 bases between. This CDR3 has 13 amino acids. From germline, CDR1 is MNHNS and CDR2 SASEGT. The CDR3 DNA reads as TGTGCCAGCACCCCATCAGCGTACAATGAGCAGTTCTTC. Protein: CASTPSAYNEQFF.

This sequence joins TRBV19 and TRBJ1-5, with 7 bases aligning to TRBD1. Per germline, CDR1 LNHDA and CDR2 SQIVND (reference sequence). J gave up 5 bases and V 7 bases, and 5 bases lay outside the gene matches. The CDR3 length is 13 residues. CDR3 region: CASNVRGDQPQHF. The CDR3 nucleotides read TGTGCCAGTAACGTCAGGGGGGATCAGCCCCAGCATTTT.

This clone has just a few counts. The chain links TRBV5-1 to TRBJ2-1; no firm D call. Germline V gives CDR1 SGHRS, CDR2 YFSETQ. V gave up 2 bases and J gave up 4 bases, with 10 bases separating them. There are 14 residues in the CDR3. This chain's CDR3 is CASSFDTYYNEQFF. In DNA form, the CDR3 reads TGCGCCAGCAGCTTCGACACCTATTACAATGAGCAGTTCTTC.

Written as DNA, the CDR3 is TGTGCCAGCTCACCGGGGGCGCAGGCCTACGAGCAGTACTTC. Its translation is CASSPGAQAYEQYF. The rearrangement uses TRBV18 and TRBJ2-7, with D possibly TRBD1 on 6 matching bases. Trimming removed 3 bases from V and 2 bases from J, with 11 bases in between. The V gene's germline CDR1 is KGHSH and CDR2 LQKENI. The CDR3 extends over 14 amino acids. The full variable domain, completed using reference TRBV18 and TRBJ2-7, is NAGVMQNPRHLVRRRGQEARLRCSPMKGHSHVYWYRQLPEEGLKFMVYLQKENIIDESGMPKERFSAEFPKEGPSILRIQQVVRGDSAAYFCASSPGAQAYEQYFGPGTRLTVT.

The V gene is TRBV19, the J gene TRBJ2-3, with 9 bases aligning to TRBD1. CDR1 LNHDA and CDR2 SQIVND come from the germline V gene (reference sequence). The CDR3 sequence is 14 residues long. Trimming took 6 bases from V and 2 from J; bases not matched to a gene: 3. CDR3 amino acids: CASRRTGATDTQYF. For the CDR3, the DNA is TGTGCCAGTAGACGGACAGGGGCCACAGATACGCAGTATTTT.

As concerns this clone: A junction boundary mismatches the germline segment, possibly from a read error. This sample includes further DNA sequences coding for the same CDR3. The genes are TRBV2 and TRBJ2-2, with 7 bases fitting TRBD2. Germline lookup yields CDR1 SNHLY and CDR2 FYNNEI. The CDR3 sequence is 14 residues long. CDR3 region: CASRTLAETGELFF. For the CDR3, the DNA is TGTGCCAGCAGGACCCTAGCGGAGACCGGAGAGCTGTTTTTT.

This chain connects TRBV11-2 to TRBJ2-3; 9 bases line up with TRBD2. J lost 4 bases, V lost 1 base, and 6 bases had no gene match. Looked up from germline, CDR1 is SGHAT and CDR2 is FQNNGV. The length of the CDR3 is 16 residues. CDR3 protein: CASSLAGGRGADTQYF. DNA for the CDR3: TGTGCCAGCAGCTTAGCTGGCGGGAGGGGCGCAGATACGCAGTATTTT.

This clone came up a few times. The J gene is TRBJ2-5, the V gene TRBV4-2, with 8 bases aligning to TRBD2. Germline V gene sequence: CDR1 LGHNA, CDR2 YNFKEQ. V lost 5 bases, J lost 5 bases, and 7 bases stayed unmatched. This CDR3 has 14 amino acids. CDR3 sequence reads: CASSFGLAGETQYF. The CDR3 DNA is TGTGCCAGCAGCTTTGGACTAGCCGGGGAGACCCAGTACTTC.

This clone was counted between two and nine times. The chain couples TRBV27 to TRBJ2-5, with 10 bases identical to TRBD2. Trimming took 8 bases from V and 0 from J; bases not matched to a gene: 3. CDR3 size: 14 residues. The germline V gene has CDR1 MNHEY and CDR2 SMNVEV (reference sequence). In nucleotides, the CDR3 is TGTGCCAGCTCTAGCGGGAGTAACCAAGAGACCCAGTACTTC. Encoded protein: CASSSGSNQETQYF.

The chain has TRBV28 and TRBJ2-3; D gene ambiguous. Germline loops: CDR1 MDHEN, CDR2 SYDVKM. There are 13 residues in the CDR3. V was trimmed by 7 bases and J by 3 bases, leaving 11 bases between them. The CDR3 bases are TGTGCCAGCATAAGACATGGGACAGATACGCAGTATTTT. Encoded protein: CASIRHGTDTQYF. The full variable domain, completed using reference TRBV28 and TRBJ2-3, is DVKVTQSSRYLVKRTGEKVFLECVQDMDHENMFWYRQDPGLGLRLIYFSYDVKMKEKGDIPEGYSVSREKKERFSLILESASTNQTSMYLCASIRHGTDTQYFGPGTRLTVL.

This clone came up a few times. The chain carries TRBV7-2 and TRBJ1-2; D unresolved. The CDR3 covers 14 residues. The V gene's germline CDR1 is SGHTA and CDR2 FQGNSA. With 6 bases removed from V and 4 bases from J, the gap between germline ends came to 15 bases. The CDR3 protein is CASRRPQSPYGYTF. Here the CDR3 DNA reads TGTGCCAGCAGGCGACCACAGAGTCCCTATGGCTACACCTTC.

The chain couples TRBV5-4 to TRBJ1-1; tentatively, D is TRBD1 (5 bases). This CDR3 is 13 amino acids long. V gave up 4 bases and J gave up 6 bases, with 13 bases separating them. Germline V gene lookup returns CDR1 SGHNT and CDR2 YYREEE (reference sequence). This CDR3 is CASSPGGYAEAFF. In nucleotides, the CDR3 is TGTGCCAGCAGCCCGGGGGGGTACGCTGAAGCTTTCTTT.